The clone carrying this TCR beta chain occurred a few times. CDR1 is SQVTM and CDR2 is ANQGSEA in the germline V gene. Trimming cost V 1 base and J 3 bases; bases outside gene matches: 12. The CDR3 sequence is 16 residues long. These data come from a study of CD8 T cells in ankylosing spondylitis. A single record per CDR3 protein comes from TCRdb applying MiXCR to the 5' RACE reads. In the table there are about 360,000 distinct CDR3 sequences, roughly 22% of which are singletons. The source material was blood, either unsorted or a sorted T cell fraction (not recorded which). The gene calls are TRBV29-1 and TRBJ2-7; 7 nucleotides match TRBD1. The origin of this receptor is a male donor with ankylosing spondylitis or in good health (not recorded which). CDR3 residues: CSVEGPSTGVIYEQYF. CDR3 bases: TGCAGCGTTGAAGGACCCTCCACAGGGGTCATCTACGAGCAGTACTTC.